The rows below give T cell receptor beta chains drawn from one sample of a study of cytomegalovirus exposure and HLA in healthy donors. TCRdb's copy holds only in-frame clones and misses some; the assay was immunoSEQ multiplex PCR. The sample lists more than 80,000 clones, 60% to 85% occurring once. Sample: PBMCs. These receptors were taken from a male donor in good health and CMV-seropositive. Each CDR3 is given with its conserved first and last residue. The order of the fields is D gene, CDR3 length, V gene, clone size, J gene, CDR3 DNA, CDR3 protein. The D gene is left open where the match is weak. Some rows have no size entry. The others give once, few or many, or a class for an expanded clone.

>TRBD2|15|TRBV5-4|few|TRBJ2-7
TGTGCCAGCAGCTTTACTAGCGGCCGGGGTAACGAGCAGTACTTC
CASSFTSGRGNEQYF
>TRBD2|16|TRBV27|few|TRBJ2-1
TGTGCCAGCAGTTTTATCGGGACTAGCGGGATCTATGAGCAGTTCTTC
CASSFIGTSGIYEQFF
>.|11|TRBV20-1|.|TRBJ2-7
TGCGTCTGGACAACAGGCTACGAGCAGTACTTC
CVWTTGYEQYF
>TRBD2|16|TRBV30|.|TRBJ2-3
TGTGCCTGGAGTGTACGGTCTAGCGGGAGGTCAAGTACGCAGTATTTT
CAWSVRSSGRSSTQYF
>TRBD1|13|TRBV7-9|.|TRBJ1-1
TGTGCCAGCAGCTTTTCGGGGACAGGGCAAGCTTTCTTT
CASSFSGTGQAFF
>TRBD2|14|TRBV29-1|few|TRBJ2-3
TGCAGCGTTCCATCGGGGGGGGGCACAGATACGCAGTATTTT
CSVPSGGGTDTQYF
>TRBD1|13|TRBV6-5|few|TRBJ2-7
TGTGCCAGCAGGCGGGACAGGCGTACCCTAACTTACTTC
CASRRDRRTLTYF
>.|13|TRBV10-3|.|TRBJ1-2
TGTGCCATCATGGAGGTTAACCACTATGGCTACACCTTC
CAIMEVNHYGYTF
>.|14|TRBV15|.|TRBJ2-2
TGTGCCACCAGCAGTATGCGGGACGCCGGGGAGCTGTTTTTT
CATSSMRDAGELFF
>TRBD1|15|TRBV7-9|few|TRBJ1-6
TGTGCCAGCAGCCGAGATGGACAGGGGGGATCACCCCTCCACTTT
CASSRDGQGGSPLHF
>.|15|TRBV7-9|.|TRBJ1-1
TGTGCCAGCAGCTCCTATGGGGAGAAGAACACTGAAGCTTTCTTT
CASSSYGEKNTEAFF
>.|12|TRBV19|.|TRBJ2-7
TGTGCCAGTAGTAAGAGATCCTACGAGCAGTACTTC
CASSKRSYEQYF
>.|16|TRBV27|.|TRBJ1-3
TGTGCCAGCAGTTTGGCTCGGGGATACTCTGGAAACACCATATATTTT
CASSLARGYSGNTIYF
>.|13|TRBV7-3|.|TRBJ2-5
TGTGCCAGCAGCCGTGGGCAGCAAGAGACCCAGTACTTC
CASSRGQQETQYF
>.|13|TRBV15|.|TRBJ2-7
TGTGCCACCAGCTTGTCCCCATCATACGAGCAGTACTTC
CATSLSPSYEQYF
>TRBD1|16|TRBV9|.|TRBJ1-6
TGTGCCAGCAGCATCCGGGACAGGGGGTGGAATTCACCCCTCCACTTT
CASSIRDRGWNSPLHF
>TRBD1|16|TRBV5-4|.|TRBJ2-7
TGTGCCAGCAGCCAGGGGGTCTCAAGGCTTCCCTACGAGCAGTACTTC
CASSQGVSRLPYEQYF
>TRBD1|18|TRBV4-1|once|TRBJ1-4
TGCGCCAGCAGCCAGAACCCAGGGGGCGCGGCGACTAATGAAAAACTGTTTTTT
CASSQNPGGAATNEKLFF
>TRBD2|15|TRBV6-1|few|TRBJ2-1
TGTGCCAGCAGTGTTCGACTAGCGGGAGTCAATGAGCAGTTCTTC
CASSVRLAGVNEQFF
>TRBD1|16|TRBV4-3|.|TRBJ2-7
TGCGCCAGCAGCCAAGATAGGGGGACAGGGGGAGACGAGCAGTACTTC
CASSQDRGTGGDEQYF
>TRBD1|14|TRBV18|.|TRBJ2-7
TGTGCCAGCTCACGAGCATTGGGACAGAACGAGCAGTACTTC
CASSRALGQNEQYF
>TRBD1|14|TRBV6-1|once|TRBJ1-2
TGTGCCAGCAGTGAAGACAGGGGGCGGGATGGCTACACCTTC
CASSEDRGRDGYTF
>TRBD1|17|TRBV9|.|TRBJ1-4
TGTGCCAGCAGCGAAGACAGGGTGGGGGCAACTAATGAAAAACTGTTTTTT
CASSEDRVGATNEKLFF
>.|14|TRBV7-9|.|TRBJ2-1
TGTGCCAGCAGCAGGGGGGGTAATGACAATGAGCAGTTCTTC
CASSRGGNDNEQFF
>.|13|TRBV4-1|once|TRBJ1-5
TGCGCCAGCAGCCAAGGAGATGGTCAGCCCCAGCATTTT
CASSQGDGQPQHF
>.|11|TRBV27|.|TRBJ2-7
TGTGCCACCCTTCGTGGCAGCGAGCAGTACTTC
CATLRGSEQYF
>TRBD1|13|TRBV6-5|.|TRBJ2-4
TGTGCCAGCAGGGAGACAGGGTGGGACATTCAGTACTTC
CASRETGWDIQYF
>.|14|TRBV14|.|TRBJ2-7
TGTGCCAGCAGCCAAGACGTAGTCTCCTACGAGCAGTACTTC
CASSQDVVSYEQYF
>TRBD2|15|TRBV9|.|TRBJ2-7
TGTGCCAGCAGCGGAACTAGCGGGGGGCCAAACGAGCAGTACTTC
CASSGTSGGPNEQYF
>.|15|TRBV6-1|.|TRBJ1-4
TGTGCCAGCGGGAGTTCGGGTATGTCGAATGAAAAACTGTTTTTT
CASGSSGMSNEKLFF
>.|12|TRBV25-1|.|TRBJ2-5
TGTGCCAGCAGTGAATTCGAAGAGACCCAGTACTTC
CASSEFEETQYF
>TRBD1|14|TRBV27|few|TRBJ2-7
TGTGCCAGCAGTCCCTGGACAGGCAGCCACGAGCAGTACTTC
CASSPWTGSHEQYF
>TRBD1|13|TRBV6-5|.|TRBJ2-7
TGTGCCAGCAGTCCGACAGGGATTGCCGAGCAGTACTTC
CASSPTGIAEQYF
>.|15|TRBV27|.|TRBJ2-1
TGTGCCAGCAGGGACAGTACTTCCTCCTACAATGAGCAGTTCTTC
CASRDSTSSYNEQFF
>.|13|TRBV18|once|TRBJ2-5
TGTGCCAGCTCACCTCCCACCAGGGAGACCCAGTACTTC
CASSPPTRETQYF
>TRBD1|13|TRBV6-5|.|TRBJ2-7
TGTGCCAGTCGAAAAGGGACAGGGGGCGGGCAGTACTTC
CASRKGTGGGQYF
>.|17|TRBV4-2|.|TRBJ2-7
TGTGCCAGCAGCCAAGATTTACTGGGGACAACATCCTACGAGCAGTACTTC
CASSQDLLGTTSYEQYF
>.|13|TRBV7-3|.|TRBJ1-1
TGTGCCAGCAGCATCCAGTGGAACACTGAAGCTTTCTTT
CASSIQWNTEAFF
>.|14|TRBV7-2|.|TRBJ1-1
TGTGCCAGCAGCTTCCGGGACACGTCTCATGAAGCTTTCTTT
CASSFRDTSHEAFF
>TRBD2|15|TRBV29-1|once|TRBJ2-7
TGCAGCGTCGCCGGACTAGCGGAGGCGTCCTACGAGCAGTACTTC
CSVAGLAEASYEQYF
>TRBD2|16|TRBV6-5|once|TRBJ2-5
TGTGCCAGCAGTTACAGTAGCGGGAGCTCCCAAGAGACCCAGTACTTC
CASSYSSGSSQETQYF
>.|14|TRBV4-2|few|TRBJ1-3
TGTGCCAGCAGCCAGGGGCCCTCTGGAAACACCATATATTTT
CASSQGPSGNTIYF
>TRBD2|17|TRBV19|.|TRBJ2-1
TGTGCCAGTACTCCTAGGAGGGCTAGCGGGAGGGACAATGAGCAGTTCTTC
CASTPRRASGRDNEQFF
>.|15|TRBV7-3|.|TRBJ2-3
TGTGCCAGCAGCTTAACTAGTATCGGGTCAGATACGCAGTATTTT
CASSLTSIGSDTQYF